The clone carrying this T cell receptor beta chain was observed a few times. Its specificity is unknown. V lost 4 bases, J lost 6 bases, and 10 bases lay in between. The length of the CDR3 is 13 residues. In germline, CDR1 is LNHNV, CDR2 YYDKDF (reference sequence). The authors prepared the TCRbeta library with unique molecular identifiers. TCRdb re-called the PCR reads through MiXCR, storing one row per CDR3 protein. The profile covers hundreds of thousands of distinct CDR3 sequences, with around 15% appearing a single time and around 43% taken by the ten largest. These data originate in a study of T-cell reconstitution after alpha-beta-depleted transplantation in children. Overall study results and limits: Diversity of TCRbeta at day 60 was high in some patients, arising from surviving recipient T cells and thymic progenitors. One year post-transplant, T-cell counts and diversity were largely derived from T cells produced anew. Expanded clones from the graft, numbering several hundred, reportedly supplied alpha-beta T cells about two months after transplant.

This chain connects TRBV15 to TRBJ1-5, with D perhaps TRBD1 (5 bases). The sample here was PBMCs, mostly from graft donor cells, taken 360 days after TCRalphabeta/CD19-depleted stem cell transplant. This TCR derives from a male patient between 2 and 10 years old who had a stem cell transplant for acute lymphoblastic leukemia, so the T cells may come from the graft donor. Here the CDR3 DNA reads TGTGCCACCAGCAAAGGCGGGGGTCAGCCCCAGCATTTT. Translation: CATSKGGGQPQHF.